The entry that follows covers one T cell receptor beta chain sequence. This clone came up once. No cognate antigen has been identified for it. The sample holds no much larger clone one base away, and base qualities are not on file. TCRbeta CDR3 regions were amplified from genomic DNA by means of the immunoSEQ Assay, a bias-controlled multiplex PCR. The authors' pipeline ran thus. The number of nucleated cells in each sample was estimated from the amplification of reference gene primers within the assay. Sequence reads were collapsed and filtered to measure the absolute abundance of every unique TCRbeta CDR3 rearrangement. For each sample, productive Simpson clonality was calculated as the square root of Simpson's diversity index over productive rearrangements. TCRdb retrieved this table from immuneACCESS and kept in-frame rearrangements only. Not all clones are present; in checked studies, unresolved V genes account for under half, and no reason is known for the remainder. V, J and clone size reflect that table, while D and trimming were determined from the DNA. This sample holds about 360,000 clones; approximately 86% were observed only once. Under 8.5% of the sample belongs to the ten largest clones.

The sample originates from a study of blood T cell repertoires in COVID-19 (TCRdb year 2020). Study-level background: The collaborator samples originated in the United States, Italy and Spain and spanned the acute and convalescent phases of COVID-19. Nearly every sample came with metadata listing a de-identified subject ID, COVID-19 status, age in years and sex. The repertoires were released in a freely available public database meant as a resource for research on the immune response to SARS-CoV-2. Where available, HLA class I and class II types were obtained from metadata supplied by the sample provider rather than from assay-based typing. The dataset comprised deeply sampled blood TCRbeta repertoires from subjects exposed to, actively infected with, or recovered from COVID-19. The material from the prospective study consisted of cDNA or gDNA derived from T cells, B-cell-depleted T cells, or PBMCs. Samples were obtained from the ongoing ImmuneRACE study (first 160 participants) and from 950 to 1,500 subjects provided by 6 global collaborators. Overall study outcomes, separate from this receptor: The quantity of clinical and demographic metadata differed by source and by participant and was supplied without curation.

One collaborating source in Seattle enrolled patients during active infection and followed them longitudinally through the course of disease. Each collaborating institution followed its own protocols to collect whole blood in K2EDTA tubes. For TCRbeta analysis, collaborator samples were shipped as frozen whole blood, as isolated PBMCs, or as DNA extracted from either sample type. The TCR was taken from a woman aged 55 to 70 with COVID-19, enrolled during active disease. Sequenced: peripheral blood.

The encoded CDR3 is CASGPRGASYNEQFF. The DNA sequence reads TGTGCCAGCGGACCGCGGGGGGCCTCCTACAATGAGCAGTTCTTC. The chain is assembled from TRBV7-9 and TRBJ2-1; the junction holds 8 bases that match TRBD2. The CDR3 spans 15 residues, from the cysteine through the phenylalanine. CDR3 DNA is the only sequence kept; it has 45 bases, read in frame from the first base. The germline V and J ends show losses of 8 bases and 0 bases respectively, and no gene match explains 6 bases of the junction. The germline V gene (reference sequence) provides CDR1 SEHNR and CDR2 FQNEAQ.